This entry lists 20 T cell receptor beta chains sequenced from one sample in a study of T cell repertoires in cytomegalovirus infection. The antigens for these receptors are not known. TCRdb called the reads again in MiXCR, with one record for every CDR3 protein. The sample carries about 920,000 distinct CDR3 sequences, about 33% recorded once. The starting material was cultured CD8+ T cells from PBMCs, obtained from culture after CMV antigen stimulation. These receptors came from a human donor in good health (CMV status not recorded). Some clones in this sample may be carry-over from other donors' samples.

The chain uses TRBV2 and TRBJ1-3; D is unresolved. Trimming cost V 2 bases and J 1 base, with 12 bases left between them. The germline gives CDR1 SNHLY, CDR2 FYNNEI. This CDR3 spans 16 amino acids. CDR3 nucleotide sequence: TGTGCCAGCAGTGAATTTCGGGGTGGGTCTGGAAACACCATATATTTT. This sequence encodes CASSEFRGGSGNTIYF.

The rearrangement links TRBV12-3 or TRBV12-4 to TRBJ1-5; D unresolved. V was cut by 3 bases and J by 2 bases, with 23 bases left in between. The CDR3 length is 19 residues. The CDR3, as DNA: TGTGCCAGCAGTTTTGGAGTGCTAGTGGCCGGGAAGGGCAATCAGCCCCAGCATTTT. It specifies CASSFGVLVAGKGNQPQHF.

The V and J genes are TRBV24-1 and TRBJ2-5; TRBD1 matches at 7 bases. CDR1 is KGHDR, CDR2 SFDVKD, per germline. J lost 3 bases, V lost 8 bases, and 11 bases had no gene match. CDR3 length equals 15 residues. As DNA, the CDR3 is TGTGCCACCATCCTCCCCGGGACAGCAAAAGAGACCCAGTACTTC. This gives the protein CATILPGTAKETQYF.

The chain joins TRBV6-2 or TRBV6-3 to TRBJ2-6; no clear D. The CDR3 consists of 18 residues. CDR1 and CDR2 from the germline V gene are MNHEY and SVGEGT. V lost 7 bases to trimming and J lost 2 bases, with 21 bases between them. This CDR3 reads CASIDTHHTGPGANVLTF. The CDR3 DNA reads TGTGCCAGCATCGACACCCACCACACGGGCCCTGGGGCCAACGTCCTGACTTTC.

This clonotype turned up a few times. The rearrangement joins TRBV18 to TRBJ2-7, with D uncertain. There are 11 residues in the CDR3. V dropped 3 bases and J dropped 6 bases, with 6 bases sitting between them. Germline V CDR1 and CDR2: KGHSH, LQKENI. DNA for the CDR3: TGTGCCAGCTCACCCGCAGGCGAGCAGTACGTC. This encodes CASSPAGEQYV.

DNA for the CDR3: TGCAGTGCTAGAGGCCCCCGTGGGACTAGCGGGGGGGAACAAGAGACCCAGTACTTC. It codes for CSARGPRGTSGGEQETQYF. J is TRBJ2-5 and V is TRBV20-1, with TRBD2 identical over 16 bases. Per the germline V gene, CDR1 is DFQATT and CDR2 is SNEGSKA (reference sequence). Trimming cost V 1 base and J 2 bases; bases outside gene matches: 10. This CDR3 contains 19 residues.

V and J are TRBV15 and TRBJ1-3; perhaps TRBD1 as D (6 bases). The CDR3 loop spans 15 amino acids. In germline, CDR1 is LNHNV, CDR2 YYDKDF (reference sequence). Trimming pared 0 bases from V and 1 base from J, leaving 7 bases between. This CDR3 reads CATSRDQGSGNTIYF. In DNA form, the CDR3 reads TGTGCCACCAGCAGAGATCAGGGGTCTGGAAACACCATATATTTT.

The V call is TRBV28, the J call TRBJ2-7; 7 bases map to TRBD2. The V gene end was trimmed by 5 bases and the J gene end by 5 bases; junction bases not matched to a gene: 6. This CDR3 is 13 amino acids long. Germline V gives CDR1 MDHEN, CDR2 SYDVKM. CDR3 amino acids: CASSGGEGHEQYF. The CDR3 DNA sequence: TGTGCCAGCAGTGGGGGGGAAGGCCACGAGCAGTACTTC.

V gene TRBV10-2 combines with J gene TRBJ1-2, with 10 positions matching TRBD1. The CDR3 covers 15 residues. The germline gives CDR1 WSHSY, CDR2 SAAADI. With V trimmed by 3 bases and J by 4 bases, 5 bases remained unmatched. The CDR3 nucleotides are TGCGCCAGCAGTGATGGGGGACAGGGGCTCTATGGCTACACCTTC. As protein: CASSDGGQGLYGYTF.

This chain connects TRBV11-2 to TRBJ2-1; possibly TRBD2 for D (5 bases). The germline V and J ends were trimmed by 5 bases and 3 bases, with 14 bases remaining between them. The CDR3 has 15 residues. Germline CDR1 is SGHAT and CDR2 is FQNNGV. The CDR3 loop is CASSPGILLYNEQFF. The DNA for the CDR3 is TGTGCCAGCAGCCCGGGGATTTTACTCTACAATGAGCAGTTCTTC.

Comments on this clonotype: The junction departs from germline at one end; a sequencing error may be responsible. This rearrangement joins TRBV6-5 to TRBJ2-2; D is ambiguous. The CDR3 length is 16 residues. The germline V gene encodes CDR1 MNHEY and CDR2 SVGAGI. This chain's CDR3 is CASSYLQPANIGELFF. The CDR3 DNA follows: TGTGCCAGCAGTTACTTACAGCCCGCGAACATCGGGGAGCTGTTTTTT.

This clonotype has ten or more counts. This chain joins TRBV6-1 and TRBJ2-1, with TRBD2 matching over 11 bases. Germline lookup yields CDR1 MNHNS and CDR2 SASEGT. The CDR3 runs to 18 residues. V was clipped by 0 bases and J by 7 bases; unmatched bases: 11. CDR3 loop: CASSEAPLAGGIENEQFF. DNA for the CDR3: TGTGCCAGCAGTGAAGCGCCCCTAGCGGGGGGCATTGAAAATGAGCAGTTCTTC.

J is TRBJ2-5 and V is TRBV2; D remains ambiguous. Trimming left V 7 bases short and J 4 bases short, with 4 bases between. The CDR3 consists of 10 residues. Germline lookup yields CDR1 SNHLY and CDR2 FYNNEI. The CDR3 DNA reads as TGTGCCAGCACCACAGAGACCCAGTACTTC. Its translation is CASTTETQYF. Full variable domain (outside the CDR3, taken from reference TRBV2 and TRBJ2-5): EPEVTQTPSHQVTQMGQEVILRCVPISNHLYFYWYRQILGQKVEFLVSFYNNEISEKSEIFDDQFSVERPDGSNFTLKIRSTKLEDSAMYFCASTTETQYFGPGTRLLVL.

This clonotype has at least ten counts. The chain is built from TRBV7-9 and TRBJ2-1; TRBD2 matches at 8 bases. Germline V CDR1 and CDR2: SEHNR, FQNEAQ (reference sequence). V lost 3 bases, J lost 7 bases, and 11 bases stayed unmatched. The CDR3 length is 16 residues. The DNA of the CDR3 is TGTGCCAGCAGCTTCGATCCGGGGGGGGCCGGTAATGAGCAGTTCTTC. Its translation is CASSFDPGGAGNEQFF.

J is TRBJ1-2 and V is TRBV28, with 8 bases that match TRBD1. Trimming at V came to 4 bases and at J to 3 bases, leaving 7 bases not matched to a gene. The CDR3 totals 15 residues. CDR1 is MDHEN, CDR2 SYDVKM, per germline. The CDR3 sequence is CASSYPRDRYYGYTF. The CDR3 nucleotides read TGTGCCAGCAGTTACCCTCGGGACAGGTACTATGGCTACACCTTC.

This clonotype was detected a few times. This chain's CDR3 is CALRTREDTQYF. DNA for the CDR3: TGTGCCCTTCGGACCCGTGAAGATACGCAGTATTTT. This chain uses TRBV10-3 with TRBJ2-3; D remains unclear. The V gene's germline CDR1 is ENHRY and CDR2 SYGVKD. CDR3 size: 12 residues. Trimming removed 11 bases from V and 5 bases from J, with 14 bases in between.

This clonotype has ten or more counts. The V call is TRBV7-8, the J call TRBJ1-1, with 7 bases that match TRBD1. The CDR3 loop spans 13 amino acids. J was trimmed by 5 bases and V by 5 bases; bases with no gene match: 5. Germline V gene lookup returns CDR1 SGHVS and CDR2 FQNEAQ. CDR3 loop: CASSTQGRTEAFF. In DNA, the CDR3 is TGTGCCAGCAGCACACAGGGGCGAACTGAAGCTTTCTTT.

The CDR3 sequence is CASTPLRKAYRRSAFF. The CDR3 DNA is TGTGCCAGCACCCCCCTGAGGAAAGCCTACAGAAGGTCAGCTTTCTTT. The chain carries TRBV6-4 and TRBJ1-1; D not resolved. The CDR3 is made up of 16 amino acids. Trimming shortened V by 7 bases and J by 10 bases, and 28 bases separated the two germline ends. The germline V gene encodes CDR1 MRHNA and CDR2 SNTAGT.

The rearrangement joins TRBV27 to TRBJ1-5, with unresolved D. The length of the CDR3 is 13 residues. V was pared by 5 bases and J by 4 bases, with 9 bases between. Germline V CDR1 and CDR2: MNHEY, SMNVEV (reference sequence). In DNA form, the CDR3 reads TGTGCCAGCAGTCTAATAACAAATCAGCCCCAGCATTTT. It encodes CASSLITNQPQHF.

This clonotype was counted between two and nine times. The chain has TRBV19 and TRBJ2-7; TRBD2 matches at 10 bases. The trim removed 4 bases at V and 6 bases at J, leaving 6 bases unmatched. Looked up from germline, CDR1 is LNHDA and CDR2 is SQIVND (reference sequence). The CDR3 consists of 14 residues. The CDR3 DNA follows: TGTGCCAGTAGTACGACTAGCGGGTTTAGCGAGCAGTACTTC. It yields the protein CASSTTSGFSEQYF.